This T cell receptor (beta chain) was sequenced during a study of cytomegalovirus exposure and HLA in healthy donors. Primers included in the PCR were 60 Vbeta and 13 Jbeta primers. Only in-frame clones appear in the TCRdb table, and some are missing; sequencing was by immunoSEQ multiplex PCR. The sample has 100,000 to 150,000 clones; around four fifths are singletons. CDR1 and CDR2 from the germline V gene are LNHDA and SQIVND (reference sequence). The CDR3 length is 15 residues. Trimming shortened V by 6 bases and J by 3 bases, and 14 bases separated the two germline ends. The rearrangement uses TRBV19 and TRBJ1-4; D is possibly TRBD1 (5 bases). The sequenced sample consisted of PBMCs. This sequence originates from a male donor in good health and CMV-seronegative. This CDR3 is CASSPGSGANEKLFF. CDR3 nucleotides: TGTGCCAGTAGCCCCGGGTCGGGGGCTAATGAAAAACTGTTTTTT.